What follows describes a single T cell receptor (beta chain). For the diagnoses, clinical symptoms, serum thyroxine and TRAb, thyroid ultrasound and orbital computed tomography were used. The J segment lost 3 bases and the V segment lost 1 base, leaving 10 bases of the junction unmatched. The CDR3 runs to 17 residues. Germline CDR1 is MRHNA and CDR2 is SNTAGT. The sample is drawn from a study of T cells in Graves' hyperthyroidism and ophthalmopathy. Across the whole study: At initial diagnosis, before any treatment had begun, peripheral blood was obtained.

Amplification yielded TCR beta CDR3 regions, with RNA transcripts as the source. Researchers ran a first-round RT-PCR on the TCR CDR3 using the HTBI primer set. TCRdb reanalysed the multiplex PCR reads using MiXCR and keeps one entry per CDR3 protein. The sample lists roughly 130,000 distinct CDR3 sequences, around 21% occurring once. This clonotype was sampled from a woman between 50 and 59 years old with Graves' hyperthyroidism that later progressed to Graves' ophthalmopathy. V usage is TRBV6-4 and J usage is TRBJ2-3; TRBD2 matches 7 bases. The sequencing input was blood. This chain's CDR3 is CASSDCWRESWTDTQYF. The CDR3 DNA is TGTGCCAGCAGTGACTGTTGGCGGGAGTCTTGGACAGATACGCAGTATTTT.